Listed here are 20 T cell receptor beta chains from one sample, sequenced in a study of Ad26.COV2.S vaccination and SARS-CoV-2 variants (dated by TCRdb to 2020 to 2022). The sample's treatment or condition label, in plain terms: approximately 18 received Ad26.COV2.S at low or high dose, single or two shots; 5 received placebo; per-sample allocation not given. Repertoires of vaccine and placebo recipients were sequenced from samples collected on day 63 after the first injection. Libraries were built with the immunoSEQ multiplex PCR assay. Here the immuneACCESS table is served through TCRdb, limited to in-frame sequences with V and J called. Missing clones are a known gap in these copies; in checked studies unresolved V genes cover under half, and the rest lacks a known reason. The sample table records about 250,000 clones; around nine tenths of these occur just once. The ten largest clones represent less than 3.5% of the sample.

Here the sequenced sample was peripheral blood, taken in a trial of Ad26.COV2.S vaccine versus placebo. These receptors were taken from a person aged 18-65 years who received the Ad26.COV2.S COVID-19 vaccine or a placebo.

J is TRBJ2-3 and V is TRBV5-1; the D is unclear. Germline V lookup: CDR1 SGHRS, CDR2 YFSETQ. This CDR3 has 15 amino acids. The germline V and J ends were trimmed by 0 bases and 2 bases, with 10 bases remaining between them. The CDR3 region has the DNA TGCGCCAGCAGCTTGGTGGCGAGTGCCACAGATACGCAGTATTTT. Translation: CASSLVASATDTQYF.

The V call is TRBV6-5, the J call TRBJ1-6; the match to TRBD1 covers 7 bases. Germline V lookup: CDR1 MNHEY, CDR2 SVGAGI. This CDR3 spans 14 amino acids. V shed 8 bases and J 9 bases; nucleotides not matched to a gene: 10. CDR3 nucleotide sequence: TGTGCCAGCGGCAAAAAGGGGGCCATTTCACCCCTCCACTTT. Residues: CASGKKGAISPLHF.

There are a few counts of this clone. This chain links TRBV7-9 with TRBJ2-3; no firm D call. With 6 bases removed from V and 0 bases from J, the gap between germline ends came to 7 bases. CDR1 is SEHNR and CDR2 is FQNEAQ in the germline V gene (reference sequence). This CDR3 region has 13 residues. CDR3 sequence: CASRPDSTDTQYF. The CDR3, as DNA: TGTGCCAGCAGACCGGACAGCACAGATACGCAGTATTTT.

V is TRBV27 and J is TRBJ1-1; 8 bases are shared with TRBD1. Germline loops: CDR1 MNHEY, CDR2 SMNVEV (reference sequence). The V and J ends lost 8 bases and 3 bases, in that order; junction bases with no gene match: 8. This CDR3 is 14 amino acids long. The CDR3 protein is CASWRTGRDTEAFF. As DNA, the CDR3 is TGTGCCAGCTGGAGGACAGGGCGGGACACTGAAGCTTTCTTT.

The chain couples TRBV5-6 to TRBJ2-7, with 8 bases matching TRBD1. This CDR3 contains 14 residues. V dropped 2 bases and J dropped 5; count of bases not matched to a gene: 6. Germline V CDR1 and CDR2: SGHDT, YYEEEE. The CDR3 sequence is CASSFGQGANEQYF. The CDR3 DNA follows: TGTGCCAGCAGCTTTGGGCAGGGGGCCAACGAGCAGTACTTC.

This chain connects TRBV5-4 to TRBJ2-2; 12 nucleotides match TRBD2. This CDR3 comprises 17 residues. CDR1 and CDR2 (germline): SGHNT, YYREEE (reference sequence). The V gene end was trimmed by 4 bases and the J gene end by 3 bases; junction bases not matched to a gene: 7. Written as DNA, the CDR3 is TGTGCCAGCAGCCCGATCGGGACTAGCGGGTACACCGGGGAGCTGTTTTTT. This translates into CASSPIGTSGYTGELFF.

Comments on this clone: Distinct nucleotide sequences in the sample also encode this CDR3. The CDR3 here is CASSLRQGRTDTQYF. Written as DNA, the CDR3 is TGTGCCAGCAGCTTGAGACAGGGAAGGACAGATACGCAGTATTTT. The rearrangement links TRBV5-6 to TRBJ2-3, with TRBD1 matching 7 bases. V shed 1 base and J 3 bases; nucleotides not matched to a gene: 5. Germline V gene lookup returns CDR1 SGHDT and CDR2 YYEEEE. This CDR3 is built from 15 residues.

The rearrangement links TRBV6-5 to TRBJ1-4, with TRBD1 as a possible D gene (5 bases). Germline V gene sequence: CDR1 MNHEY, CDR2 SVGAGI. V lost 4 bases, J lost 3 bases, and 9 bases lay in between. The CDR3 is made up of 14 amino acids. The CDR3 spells CASSWGRSNEKLFF. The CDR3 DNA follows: TGTGCCAGCAGTTGGGGCAGGTCTAATGAAAAACTGTTTTTT.

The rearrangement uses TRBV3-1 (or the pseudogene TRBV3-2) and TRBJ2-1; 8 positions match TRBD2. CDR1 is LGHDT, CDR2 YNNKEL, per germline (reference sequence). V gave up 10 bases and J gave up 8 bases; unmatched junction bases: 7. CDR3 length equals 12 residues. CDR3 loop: CATPGGGDEQFF. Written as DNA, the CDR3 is TGTGCCACCCCGGGAGGGGGAGATGAGCAGTTCTTC.

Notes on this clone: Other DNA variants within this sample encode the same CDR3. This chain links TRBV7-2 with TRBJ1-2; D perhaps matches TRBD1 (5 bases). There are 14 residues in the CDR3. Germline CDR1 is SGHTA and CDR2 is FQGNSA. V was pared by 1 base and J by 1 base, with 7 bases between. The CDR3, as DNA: TGTGCCAGCAGCTTAGTTGACAGTAACTATGGCTACACCTTC. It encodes CASSLVDSNYGYTF.

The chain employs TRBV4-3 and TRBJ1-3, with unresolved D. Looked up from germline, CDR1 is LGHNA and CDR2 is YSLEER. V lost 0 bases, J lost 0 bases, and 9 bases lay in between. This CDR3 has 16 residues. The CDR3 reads CASSQERAPSGNTIYF. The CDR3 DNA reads TGCGCCAGCAGCCAAGAGCGGGCCCCCTCTGGAAACACCATATATTTT.

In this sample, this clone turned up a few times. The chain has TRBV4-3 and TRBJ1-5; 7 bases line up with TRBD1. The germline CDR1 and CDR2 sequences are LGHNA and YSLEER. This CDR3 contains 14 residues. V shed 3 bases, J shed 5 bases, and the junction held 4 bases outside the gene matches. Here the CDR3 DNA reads TGCGCCAGCAGCCATGGGACAGATTATCAGCCCCAGCATTTT. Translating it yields CASSHGTDYQPQHF.

The chain's CDR3 is CAISDSGGAWNEQFF. The DNA for the CDR3 is TGTGCCATCAGCGATAGCGGGGGGGCGTGGAATGAGCAGTTCTTC. V and J are TRBV10-3 and TRBJ2-1; TRBD2 aligns across 11 bases. Trimming took 6 bases from V and 7 from J; bases not matched to a gene: 8. The CDR3 spans 15 residues. The germline V gene has CDR1 ENHRY and CDR2 SYGVKD.

The chain's CDR3 is CASSQDPLAGEADTQYF. The CDR3 DNA reads TGCGCCAGCAGCCAAGATCCGTTAGCGGGAGAGGCAGATACGCAGTATTTT. The J gene is TRBJ2-3, the V gene TRBV4-3; 9 bases are shared with TRBD2. J gave up 4 bases and V 0 bases, and 8 bases lay outside the gene matches. The CDR3 extends over 17 amino acids. Germline V gene data show CDR1 as LGHNA and CDR2 as YSLEER.

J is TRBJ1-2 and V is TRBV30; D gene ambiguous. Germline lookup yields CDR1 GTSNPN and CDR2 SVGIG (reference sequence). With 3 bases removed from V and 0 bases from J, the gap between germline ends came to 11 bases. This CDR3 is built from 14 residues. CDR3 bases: TGTGCCTGGAGGCCCTATGGAGCTAACTATGGCTACACCTTC. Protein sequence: CAWRPYGANYGYTF.

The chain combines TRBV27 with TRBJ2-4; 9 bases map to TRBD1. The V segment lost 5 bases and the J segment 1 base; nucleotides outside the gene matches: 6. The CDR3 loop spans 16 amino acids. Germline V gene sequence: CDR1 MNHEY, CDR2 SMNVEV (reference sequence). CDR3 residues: CASSLGQGSAKNIQYF. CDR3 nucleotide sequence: TGTGCCAGCAGTCTGGGACAGGGTAGCGCCAAAAACATTCAGTACTTC.

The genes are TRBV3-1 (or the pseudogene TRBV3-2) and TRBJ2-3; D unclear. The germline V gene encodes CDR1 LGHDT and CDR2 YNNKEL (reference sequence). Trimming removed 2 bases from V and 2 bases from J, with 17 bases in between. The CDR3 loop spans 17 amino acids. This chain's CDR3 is CASSQHILKINTDTQYF. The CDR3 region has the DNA TGTGCCAGCAGCCAACACATCTTAAAGATTAACACAGATACGCAGTATTTT.

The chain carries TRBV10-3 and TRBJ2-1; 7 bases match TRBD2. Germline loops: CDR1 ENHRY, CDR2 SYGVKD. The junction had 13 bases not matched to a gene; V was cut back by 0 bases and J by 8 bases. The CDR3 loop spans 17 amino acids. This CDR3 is CAISESGLAGQRDEQFF. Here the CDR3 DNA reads TGTGCCATCAGTGAGTCGGGGTTAGCGGGCCAGCGGGATGAGCAGTTCTTC.

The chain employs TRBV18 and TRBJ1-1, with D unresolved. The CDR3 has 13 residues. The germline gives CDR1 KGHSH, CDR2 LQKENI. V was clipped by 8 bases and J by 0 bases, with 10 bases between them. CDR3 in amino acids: CASRAGLNTEAFF. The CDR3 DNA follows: TGTGCCAGCCGAGCGGGCCTGAACACTGAAGCTTTCTTT.

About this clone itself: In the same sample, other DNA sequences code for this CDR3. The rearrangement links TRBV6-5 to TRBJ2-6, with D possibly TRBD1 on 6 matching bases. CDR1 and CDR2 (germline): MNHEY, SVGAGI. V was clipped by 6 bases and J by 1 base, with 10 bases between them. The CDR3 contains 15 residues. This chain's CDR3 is CASRKGGSGANVLTF. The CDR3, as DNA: TGTGCCAGCAGGAAAGGGGGATCTGGGGCCAACGTCCTGACTTTC.